These 7 T cell receptor beta chains share one sample of origin, sequenced in a study of blood T cell repertoires in COVID-19. The assay was immunoSEQ multiplex PCR, and TCRdb's table has in-frame clones only and misses some. In the table there are some 270,000 clones, 85% to 90% of which are singletons. The specimen sequenced was PBMCs or T cells enriched from blood (not recorded which). These receptors were obtained from a woman aged 25 to 45 with acute COVID-19.

The rearrangement uses TRBV4-1 and TRBJ2-3; 8 nucleotides match TRBD2. V was clipped by 2 bases and J by 0 bases; unmatched bases: 10. Germline V lookup: CDR1 MGHRA, CDR2 YSYEKL. CDR3 length equals 18 residues. Written as DNA, the CDR3 is TGCGCCAGCAGCCAAAATCGGGGGGCTAGCGGGAGCACAGATACGCAGTATTTT. Translated, it gives CASSQNRGASGSTDTQYF.

This clone was observed a handful of times. The chain recombines TRBV5-1 with TRBJ2-5, with a tentative D call TRBD2 (7 bases). V lost 1 base to trimming and J lost 5 bases, with 30 bases between them. The CDR3 spans 20 residues. Per the germline V gene, CDR1 is SGHRS and CDR2 is YFSETQ. Here the CDR3 reads CASSLLGAAGVEVVPETQYF. The CDR3 DNA is TGCGCCAGCAGCTTGTTGGGGGCGGCGGGAGTCGAGGTGGTACCGGAGACCCAGTACTTC.

The chain joins TRBV19 to TRBJ1-2; 10 nucleotides align to TRBD1. Germline lookup yields CDR1 LNHDA and CDR2 SQIVND (reference sequence). The CDR3 is made up of 14 amino acids. V lost 2 bases to trimming and J lost 8 bases; unmatched junction nucleotides: 5. The DNA for the CDR3 is TGTGCCAGTAGTATAACCGGGACAGGGGAAGGCTACACCTTC. Its protein is CASSITGTGEGYTF.

V usage is TRBV27 and J usage is TRBJ2-7; 11 bases line up with TRBD2. The germline CDR1 and CDR2 sequences are MNHEY and SMNVEV (reference sequence). This CDR3 spans 16 amino acids. J was trimmed by 0 bases and V by 3 bases; bases with no gene match: 4. The CDR3 coding sequence is TGTGCCAGCAGTTTGATCGGGACTAGCGGCTCCTACGAGCAGTACTTC. Translation gives CASSLIGTSGSYEQYF.

This rearrangement joins TRBV7-3 to TRBJ2-7; tentative D call: TRBD1 (5 bases). Between the trimmed V and J ends, which lost 2 bases and 8 bases, there was a span of 13 bases. This CDR3 spans 13 amino acids. Germline lookup yields CDR1 SGHTA and CDR2 FQGTGA. CDR3 in DNA: TGTGCCAGCAGCTTATTCGACAGCGACAAGCAGTACTTC. Protein: CASSLFDSDKQYF.

This clone was found once. The chain links TRBV9 to TRBJ2-2; TRBD2 agrees at 7 bases. CDR3 length equals 14 residues. Germline V gene sequence: CDR1 SGDLS, CDR2 YYNGEE. The J segment lost 7 bases and the V segment lost 4 bases, leaving 7 bases of the junction unmatched. In DNA, the CDR3 is TGTGCCAGCAGCCCCCCCGGGAGGAACGGGGAGCTGTTTTTT. Encoded protein: CASSPPGRNGELFF. The full variable domain, with the rest looked up from reference TRBV9 and TRBJ2-2, is DSGVTQTPKHLITATGQRVTLRCSPRSGDLSVYWYQQSLDQGLQFLIQYYNGEERAKGNILERFSAQQFPDLHSELNLSSLELGDSALYFCASSPPGRNGELFFGEGSRLTVL.

The chain employs TRBV28 and TRBJ1-1, with D possibly TRBD1 on 6 matching bases. From germline, CDR1 is MDHEN and CDR2 SYDVKM. V was trimmed by 7 bases and J by 0 bases, leaving 12 bases between them. The CDR3 covers 14 residues. CDR3 region: CASTQGIMNTEAFF. DNA of the CDR3: TGTGCCAGCACCCAGGGGATCATGAACACTGAAGCTTTCTTT.